This T cell receptor beta chain is drawn from a study of cytomegalovirus exposure and HLA in healthy donors. Study-level results: A likely sequencing artifact accounted for one observed cluster of highly shared sequence variants.

As for this clone: What it binds is not known.

Germline CDR1 reads SQVTM; CDR2 reads ANQGSEA. V shed 1 base and J 7 bases; nucleotides not matched to a gene: 7. This CDR3 region has 16 residues. PCR involved 60 Vbeta and 13 Jbeta primers. Some clones are missing from TCRdb's copy, which holds only in-frame ones; the method was immunoSEQ multiplex PCR. The sample contains approximately 180,000 clones, more than 70% of which appear only once. The chain recombines TRBV29-1 with TRBJ2-1, with TRBD2 matching over 13 bases. The TCR comes from a woman aged 40-49 years in good health and CMV-seronegative. The sequenced sample was PBMCs. CDR3 coding DNA: TGCAGCGTTGAAGGCCGGACTAGCGGGAGTCAGAATGAGCAGTTCTTC. Amino acid sequence: CSVEGRTSGSQNEQFF.